The 14 T cell receptor beta chains in this list originate from one sample, sequenced in a study of blood T cell repertoires in COVID-19. Sequencing used immunoSEQ multiplex PCR; TCRdb keeps in-frame clones, though not all of them. Counted here are approximately 270,000 clones, just over 85% occurring once; the ten biggest clones make up over 1.1%. Material: peripheral blood. These receptors all stem from an elderly man with acute or convalescent COVID-19.

This clone was seen just once. The CDR3 DNA follows: TGTGCCAGTAGTCCGCGGGGGCCAGGCAATGAGCAGTTCTTC. It encodes CASSPRGPGNEQFF. This chain uses TRBV19 with TRBJ2-1; possibly TRBD2 for D (7 bases). The CDR3 has 14 residues. Trimming took off 5 bases at V and 6 bases at J, with 14 bases between the two ends. CDR1 is LNHDA, CDR2 SQIVND, per germline (reference sequence).

The gene calls are TRBV28 and TRBJ1-4; 9 bases map to TRBD1. Germline CDR1 reads MDHEN; CDR2 reads SYDVKM. With V trimmed by 7 bases and J by 10 bases, 16 bases remained unmatched. The length of the CDR3 is 16 residues. CDR3 amino acids: CASTMPTGGNVGKLFF. The DNA for the CDR3 is TGTGCCAGCACCATGCCGACAGGGGGGAATGTCGGAAAACTGTTTTTT.

The chain joins TRBV29-1 to TRBJ2-3; TRBD1 is a possible D gene (6 bases). Germline V gene sequence: CDR1 SQVTM, CDR2 ANQGSEA. Trimming removed 0 bases at V and 5 bases at J, with 12 bases between. This CDR3 contains 14 residues. CDR3: CSVEDRQVLDTQYF. The CDR3 DNA follows: TGCAGCGTTGAAGACCGACAGGTTCTAGATACGCAGTATTTT.

The chain employs TRBV7-2 and TRBJ2-5; 11 nucleotides line up with TRBD2. Germline CDR1 is SGHTA and CDR2 is FQGNSA. This CDR3 is built from 15 residues. Germline trimming cut 5 bases from V and 2 bases from J; bases unmatched to any gene: 4. Here the CDR3 DNA reads TGTGCCAGCAGCCCCCGGACTAGCGGGCAAGAGACCCAGTACTTC. Translating gives CASSPRTSGQETQYF.

This chain links TRBV7-9 with TRBJ2-6, with D maybe TRBD2 (5 bases). Germline assignment: CDR1 SEHNR and CDR2 FQNEAQ (reference sequence). The CDR3 length is 15 residues. With 8 bases removed from V and 1 base from J, the gap between germline ends came to 12 bases. CDR3 in amino acids: CASQKGDSGANVLTF. The CDR3 DNA follows: TGTGCCAGCCAAAAGGGAGATTCTGGGGCCAACGTCCTGACTTTC.

The rearrangement uses TRBV9 and TRBJ2-1; 7 nucleotides align to TRBD2. Germline V gene lookup returns CDR1 SGDLS and CDR2 YYNGEE. The length of the CDR3 is 15 residues. After removal of 0 bases from V and 7 bases from J, the junction contained 7 bases not matched to a gene. CDR3 residues: CASSVGGGVGNEQFF. CDR3 DNA: TGTGCCAGCAGCGTAGGTGGGGGGGTTGGAAATGAGCAGTTCTTC.

The gene calls are TRBV24-1 and TRBJ2-3; TRBD1 matches 7 bases. With 3 bases clipped from V and 3 bases from J, the junction kept 8 bases outside the gene matches. CDR1 is KGHDR and CDR2 is SFDVKD in the germline V gene. The CDR3 runs to 16 residues. The chain's CDR3 is CATSDPTRQGTDTQYF. The DNA of the CDR3 is TGTGCCACCAGTGATCCAACCCGACAGGGAACAGATACGCAGTATTTT.

The V and J genes are TRBV13 and TRBJ2-7; D not certain. Per the germline V gene, CDR1 is PRHDT and CDR2 is FYEKMQ (reference sequence). The germline V and J ends were trimmed by 1 base and 3 bases, with 10 bases remaining between them. There are 14 residues in the CDR3. CDR3 sequence reads: CASSLAGRFYEQYF. The DNA for the CDR3 is TGTGCCAGCAGCTTAGCCGGCAGGTTCTACGAGCAGTACTTC.

The rearrangement uses TRBV6-5 and TRBJ2-7; a possible D gene is TRBD2 (5 bases). The CDR3 covers 16 residues. Germline V CDR1 and CDR2: MNHEY, SVGAGI. V lost 4 bases, J lost 6 bases, and 22 bases lay in between. CDR3 region: CASSSPRRAPTAEQYF. The DNA of the CDR3 is TGTGCCAGCAGTTCCCCCCGGCGGGCCCCAACGGCCGAGCAGTACTTC.

The chain has TRBV9 and TRBJ1-4, with 11 positions matching TRBD1. This CDR3 is built from 16 residues. CDR1 and CDR2 from the germline V gene are SGDLS and YYNGEE. Trimming cost V 0 bases and J 7 bases; bases outside gene matches: 5. CDR3 sequence (DNA): TGTGCCAGCAGCGTAGCGCTAGGGACAGGGGGTGAAAAACTGTTTTTT. It encodes CASSVALGTGGEKLFF.

The chain carries TRBV11-1 and TRBJ2-7; no firm D call. From germline, CDR1 is SGHAT and CDR2 FQDESV (reference sequence). V shed 0 bases and J shed 2 bases, with 8 bases lying between them. This CDR3 has 14 residues. The CDR3 region has the DNA TGTGCCAGCAGCTTAGCGGGCGAAGCCTACGAGCAGTACTTC. This gives the protein CASSLAGEAYEQYF.

This chain links TRBV3-1 (or the pseudogene TRBV3-2) with TRBJ2-7; D gene uncertain. CDR1 and CDR2 from the germline V gene are LGHDT and YNNKEL (reference sequence). CDR3 size: 15 residues. Trimming left V 0 bases short and J 4 bases short, with 13 bases between. Here the CDR3 DNA reads TGTGCCAGCAGCCAAGATCTGGGCTCTCCGTACGAGCAGTACTTC. Translating it yields CASSQDLGSPYEQYF.

This clone appeared once. This chain connects TRBV5-1 to TRBJ1-6; a possible D gene is TRBD1 (5 bases). V lost 2 bases to trimming and J lost 0 bases, with 9 bases between them. Germline CDR1 reads SGHRS; CDR2 reads YFSETQ. CDR3 length: 16 residues. CDR3 region: CASSFQTVSYNSPLHF. The DNA of the CDR3 is TGCGCCAGCAGCTTCCAGACAGTCTCCTATAATTCACCCCTCCACTTT.

This chain links TRBV9 with TRBJ1-2, with 11 bases aligning to TRBD1. V trimming: 0 bases; J trimming: 8 bases; junction bases outside the gene matches: 9. The germline V gene has CDR1 SGDLS and CDR2 YYNGEE. This CDR3 has 16 residues. CDR3 residues: CASSVATGDRGNGYTF. The CDR3 DNA sequence: TGTGCCAGCAGCGTAGCTACGGGGGACAGGGGGAACGGCTACACCTTC.